Below, 17 T cell receptor beta chains from the same sample are listed, as sequenced in a study of CD8 T cells in ankylosing spondylitis (dated 2017 in TCRdb). The library came from 5' RACE. The data were produced on an Illumina HiSeq 2500. TCRdb reran the public reads through fastp at Q25 and MiXCR, keeping productive beta chains. CDR3 protein duplicates are merged, each entry listing the most common genes and DNA. The sample includes 210,000 or so distinct CDR3 sequences, with more than 25% observed a single time. 6.6% of the sample is held by the ten biggest clonotypes. Sequencing was done on a sample of blood, either unsorted or a sorted T cell fraction (not recorded which). The receptor set was obtained from a male donor with ankylosing spondylitis or in good health (not recorded which).

This clonotype was counted many times. This chain links TRBV5-6 with TRBJ2-2; D is perhaps TRBD1 (6 bases). The CDR3 has 17 residues. Germline assignment: CDR1 SGHDT and CDR2 YYEEEE. The V gene lost 2 bases and the J gene lost 4 bases, with 18 bases spanning the gap. CDR3 loop: CASSFHRAGVATGELFF. The CDR3 bases are TGTGCCAGCAGCTTCCACCGCGCAGGGGTGGCCACCGGGGAGCTGTTTTTT.

The chain combines TRBV7-9 with TRBJ2-5, with 7 bases lining up with TRBD1. V was pared by 4 bases and J by 1 base, with 6 bases of the junction left unmatched. Germline assignment: CDR1 SEHNR and CDR2 FQNEAQ (reference sequence). This CDR3 comprises 15 residues. The CDR3 protein is CASSSGTVGQETQYF. The CDR3 DNA reads TGTGCCAGCAGCTCCGGGACAGTGGGCCAAGAGACCCAGTACTTC.

Concerning this clonotype itself: A much bigger clone sits one base away, suggesting this may be a read error. The chain recombines TRBV6-2 or TRBV6-3 with TRBJ2-1; TRBD2 is a possible D gene (6 bases). V gave up 6 bases and J gave up 9 bases, with 9 bases separating them. CDR1 is MNHEY and CDR2 is SVGEGT in the germline V gene. This CDR3 is 11 amino acids long. CDR3 sequence (DNA): TGTGCCAGCAGCTTTAGCGGTGAGCAGTTCTTC. As protein: CASSFSGEQFF.

This clonotype was detected many times. CDR3 loop: CSARDVRTPAQHF. The CDR3 DNA is TGCAGTGCTAGAGATGTACGGACACCGGCCCAGCATTTT. The rearrangement uses TRBV20-1 and TRBJ1-5; TRBD1 might be the D (5 bases). This CDR3 is 13 amino acids long. The germline V gene encodes CDR1 DFQATT and CDR2 SNEGSKA (reference sequence). Trimming cost V 0 bases and J 11 bases, with 14 bases left between them.

This chain connects TRBV20-1 to TRBJ2-7; 9 bases are a match to TRBD2. In germline, CDR1 is DFQATT, CDR2 SNEGSKA (reference sequence). V trimming: 0 bases; J trimming: 5 bases; junction bases outside the gene matches: 5. CDR3 length equals 14 residues. The CDR3 loop reads CSAREREGSDEQYF. The CDR3, as DNA: TGCAGTGCTAGAGAGCGGGAGGGGAGCGACGAGCAGTACTTC.

This clonotype has at least ten counts. The J gene is TRBJ2-2, the V gene TRBV5-1; 16 bases line up with TRBD2. Germline lookup yields CDR1 SGHRS and CDR2 YFSETQ. Trimming took 4 bases from V and 4 from J; bases not matched to a gene: 13. The CDR3 runs 20 residues. The CDR3 nucleotides read TGCGCCAGCAGCCTGGGACTAGCGGGAGGGCCCTTGTTTTCCACCGGGGAGCTGTTTTTT. Protein product: CASSLGLAGGPLFSTGELFF.

The chain carries TRBV9 and TRBJ1-6; D is ambiguous. In germline, CDR1 is SGDLS, CDR2 YYNGEE. V was pared by 1 base and J by 7 bases, with 9 bases between. CDR3 length equals 14 residues. The CDR3 spells CASSVSGRNSPLHF. DNA for the CDR3: TGTGCCAGCAGCGTATCAGGAAGGAATTCACCCCTCCACTTT.

In this sample, this clonotype turned up once. V usage is TRBV6-5 and J usage is TRBJ1-3; D not certain. The V gene lost 4 bases and the J gene lost 6 bases, with 10 bases spanning the gap. The CDR3 sequence is 13 residues long. CDR1 and CDR2 from the germline V gene are MNHEY and SVGAGI. This chain's CDR3 is CASSSPNENTIYF. In DNA, the CDR3 is TGTGCCAGCAGTTCCCCGAACGAAAACACCATATATTTT.

This clonotype appeared many times. The chain has TRBV12-3 or TRBV12-4 and TRBJ2-3; no clear D gene. With 8 bases removed from V and 8 bases from J, the gap between germline ends came to 14 bases. CDR3 length equals 12 residues. In nucleotides, the CDR3 is TGTGCCAGCGCGGCGGCCCTAGGTACGCAGTATTTT. It encodes CASAAALGTQYF.

This clonotype appeared a single time. The rearrangement joins TRBV28 to TRBJ1-1, with 7 positions matching TRBD1. The germline V gene encodes CDR1 MDHEN and CDR2 SYDVKM. This CDR3 is 15 amino acids long. The V gene end was trimmed by 4 bases and the J gene end by 7 bases; junction bases not matched to a gene: 12. The CDR3 spells CASSSADRDFDEAFF. CDR3 coding DNA: TGTGCCAGCAGTTCAGCCGACAGGGATTTCGATGAAGCTTTCTTT.

In its sample, this clonotype was seen a few times. The chain uses TRBV5-6 and TRBJ2-5; 8 positions agree with TRBD2. Trimming removed 1 base from V and 0 bases from J; junction bases left unmatched: 5. The germline V gene encodes CDR1 SGHDT and CDR2 YYEEEE. The CDR3 spans 16 residues. For the CDR3, the DNA is TGTGCCAGCAGCTTGACCGGGACTAGTCACCAAGAGACCCAGTACTTC. Protein sequence: CASSLTGTSHQETQYF.

This clonotype occurred a few times. V gene TRBV20-1 combines with J gene TRBJ2-1, with 15 positions matching TRBD2. Losses at the gene ends were 6 bases for V and 8 bases for J; bases not matched to a gene: 11. Germline assignment: CDR1 DFQATT and CDR2 SNEGSKA (reference sequence). The CDR3 sequence is 16 residues long. In DNA form, the CDR3 reads TGCAGTGCACCGGGACTAGCGGGAGGAGCCCGAGATGAGCAGTTCTTC. Protein: CSAPGLAGGARDEQFF.

J is TRBJ2-3 and V is TRBV29-1, with D perhaps matching TRBD1 (6 bases). Germline CDR1 SQVTM, CDR2 ANQGSEA. The V gene lost 7 bases and the J gene lost 0 bases, with 11 bases spanning the gap. The CDR3 has 13 amino acids. CDR3 protein: CSAGQTSTDTQYF. In DNA, the CDR3 is TGCAGCGCCGGACAGACGAGCACAGATACGCAGTATTTT.

This clonotype was seen ten or more times. The chain carries TRBV6-5 and TRBJ2-7; D is possibly TRBD1 (6 bases). CDR3 length: 11 amino acids. Trimming shortened V by 10 bases and J by 5 bases, and 12 bases separated the two germline ends. CDR1 and CDR2 from the germline V gene are MNHEY and SVGAGI. The CDR3 region has the DNA TGTGCCACCCATAGGGGGAACGAGCAGTACTTC. Amino acids: CATHRGNEQYF.

The chain joins TRBV10-3 to TRBJ2-5; 8 nucleotides match TRBD1. The ends lost 7 bases at V and 4 bases at J; junction bases unmatched: 8. The CDR3 is 14 residues long. CDR1 ENHRY and CDR2 SYGVKD come from the germline V gene. Written as DNA, the CDR3 is TGTGCCATCAACGGACAGGGTGTAGGAGAGACCCAGTACTTC. Protein product: CAINGQGVGETQYF.

This clonotype was observed many times. The rearrangement links TRBV12-3 or TRBV12-4 to TRBJ1-5; D is uncertain. The CDR3 has 14 residues. V was cut by 3 bases and J by 0 bases, with 6 bases left in between. In DNA form, the CDR3 reads TGTGCCAGCAGTTTTCAGTTTAGCAATCAGCCCCAGCATTTT. This translates into CASSFQFSNQPQHF.

This chain joins TRBV7-2 and TRBJ1-5; TRBD1 aligns across 9 bases. Germline V gene data show CDR1 as SGHTA and CDR2 as FQGNSA. The J segment lost 6 bases and the V segment lost 3 bases, leaving 6 bases of the junction unmatched. This CDR3 spans 15 amino acids. CDR3 nucleotide sequence: TGTGCCAGCAGCTTTATAGGACAGGGGAGTCAGCCCCAGCATTTT. This gives the protein CASSFIGQGSQPQHF.